The 17 T cell receptor beta chains below were found in one sample sequenced in a study of T cell repertoires in cytomegalovirus infection. From the reads, TCRdb called clonotypes with MiXCR, one entry per CDR3 protein. This sample has roughly 310,000 distinct CDR3 sequences, with roughly a sixth found just once. The sample was PBMCs. Every receptor here comes from a human donor in good health (CMV status not recorded). Some clones in this sample may be carry-over from other donors' samples.

This clonotype was recorded many times. This chain links TRBV28 with TRBJ2-3, with 14 bases fitting TRBD2. The V gene end was trimmed by 2 bases and the J gene end by 6 bases; junction bases not matched to a gene: 10. CDR1 is MDHEN and CDR2 is SYDVKM in the germline V gene. This CDR3 spans 18 amino acids. In DNA, the CDR3 is TGTGCCAGCAGTTTAATCGGGAAGACTAGCGGGGGGGCGGATACGCAGTATTTT. As protein: CASSLIGKTSGGADTQYF. The full variable domain, its missing parts supplied by reference TRBV28 and TRBJ2-3, is DVKVTQSSRYLVKRTGEKVFLECVQDMDHENMFWYRQDPGLGLRLIYFSYDVKMKEKGDIPEGYSVSREKKERFSLILESASTNQTSMYLCASSLIGKTSGGADTQYFGPGTRLTVL.

This clonotype was found a few times. The chain joins TRBV15 to TRBJ2-5; D not resolved. This CDR3 contains 14 residues. V was trimmed by 4 bases and J by 9 bases, leaving 18 bases between them. Germline values: CDR1 LNHNV, CDR2 YYDKDF (reference sequence). CDR3 sequence reads: CATSTPSRAESQYF. The DNA for the CDR3 is TGTGCCACCAGCACACCAAGCCGTGCGGAGTCCCAGTACTTC.

This clonotype was observed at least ten times. V gene TRBV7-3 combines with J gene TRBJ2-1; 8 bases are shared with TRBD1. The V gene end was trimmed by 4 bases and the J gene end by 10 bases; junction bases not matched to a gene: 9. The CDR3 sequence is 14 residues long. CDR1 and CDR2 from the germline V gene are SGHTA and FQGTGA. CDR3 loop: CASSSNRGTLEQFF. The CDR3 DNA reads TGTGCCAGCAGCTCAAACAGGGGGACGTTAGAGCAGTTCTTC.

The chain links TRBV28 to TRBJ2-5; D is uncertain. Germline assignment: CDR1 MDHEN and CDR2 SYDVKM. The CDR3 spans 11 residues. Trimming shortened V by 7 bases and J by 4 bases, and 7 bases separated the two germline ends. The CDR3 region is CASTRRETQYF. As DNA, the CDR3 is TGTGCCAGCACCCGGCGAGAGACCCAGTACTTC.

The chain has TRBV5-1 and TRBJ2-3; D gene unclear. Germline values: CDR1 SGHRS, CDR2 YFSETQ. V was trimmed by 2 bases and J by 2 bases, leaving 9 bases between them. This CDR3 has 14 amino acids. CDR3 DNA: TGCGCCAGCAGCTTCGGAGAGAACACAGATACGCAGTATTTT. Protein sequence: CASSFGENTDTQYF.

The table lists this clonotype with many counts. The chain recombines TRBV7-2 with TRBJ2-3; 9 bases are shared with TRBD1. The V segment lost 5 bases and the J segment 3 bases; nucleotides outside the gene matches: 3. In germline, CDR1 is SGHTA, CDR2 FQGNSA. This CDR3 has 14 amino acids. The CDR3 is CASSVQGATDTQYF. CDR3 bases: TGTGCCAGCAGCGTACAGGGGGCGACAGATACGCAGTATTTT.

This clonotype was detected a few times. V is TRBV20-1 and J is TRBJ1-1; D is ambiguous. Germline loops: CDR1 DFQATT, CDR2 SNEGSKA (reference sequence). V lost 2 bases and J lost 1, with 11 bases in between. The CDR3 is 14 amino acids. DNA of the CDR3: TGCAGTGCTAGAAGCGCCCAGGAGAACACTGAAGCTTTCTTT. It codes for CSARSAQENTEAFF.

The genes are TRBV5-1 and TRBJ2-3; D is undetermined. Trimming stripped 4 bases from V and 5 bases from J, with 17 bases between. The CDR3 is made up of 15 amino acids. Per germline, CDR1 SGHRS and CDR2 YFSETQ. The CDR3 protein is CASSQVAAKGDTQYF. The CDR3 DNA reads TGCGCCAGCAGCCAGGTCGCGGCGAAAGGAGATACGCAGTATTTT.

This clonotype was observed at least ten times. The chain has TRBV7-2 and TRBJ1-1; weak D call: TRBD1 (6 bases). From germline, CDR1 is SGHTA and CDR2 FQGNSA. Trimming took 2 bases from V and 2 from J, leaving 12 bases between them. This CDR3 is 15 amino acids long. This chain's CDR3 is CASSLYGTSNTEAFF. The CDR3 bases are TGTGCCAGCAGCTTATACGGGACATCTAACACTGAAGCTTTCTTT.

This clonotype came up many times. This chain links TRBV7-9 with TRBJ1-1, with D uncertain. Germline V gene data show CDR1 as SEHNR and CDR2 as FQNEAQ (reference sequence). CDR3 size: 15 residues. V lost 3 bases and J lost 0, with 11 bases in between. The CDR3 nucleotides are TGTGCCAGCAGCTTCTCCGGGATCTTGAACACTGAAGCTTTCTTT. The encoded protein is CASSFSGILNTEAFF.

At least ten counts were recorded for this clonotype. The J gene is TRBJ1-6, the V gene TRBV12-3 or TRBV12-4; D perhaps matches TRBD1 (5 bases). This CDR3 region has 13 residues. V was shortened by 3 bases and J by 7 bases, with 7 bases between the two germline ends. CDR3 sequence (DNA): TGTGCCAGCAGTTTGTCAGGGAATTCACCCCTCCACTTT. Its protein is CASSLSGNSPLHF.

The CDR3 loop reads CASSQPPRGSDPDEKLFF. In nucleotides, the CDR3 is TGTGCCAGCAGCCAACCCCCCCGTGGCTCCGACCCGGATGAAAAACTGTTTTTT. The chain employs TRBV4-2 and TRBJ1-4; D is ambiguous. CDR3 length: 18 residues. CDR1 is LGHNA, CDR2 YNFKEQ, per germline. Trimming cost V 2 bases and J 6 bases, with 22 bases left between them.

Many counts were recorded for this clonotype. The chain recombines TRBV4-2 with TRBJ1-6; TRBD1 is a possible D gene (5 bases). V dropped 1 base and J dropped 9 bases, with 19 bases sitting between them. This CDR3 contains 17 residues. CDR1 LGHNA and CDR2 YNFKEQ come from the germline V gene. In nucleotides, the CDR3 is TGTGCCAGCAGCCAAGTTTTAATTCATCGGGGGGGTTCACCCCTCCACTTT. This sequence encodes CASSQVLIHRGGSPLHF.

This clonotype was counted a few times. The rearrangement joins TRBV27 to TRBJ1-1, with D unclear. V lost 0 bases and J 11 bases, leaving 13 bases between the germline ends. CDR1 is MNHEY and CDR2 is SMNVEV in the germline V gene (reference sequence). The CDR3 is made up of 13 amino acids. The DNA for the CDR3 is TGTGCCAGCAGTTTATCTGCGGGGTGGAATGCTTTCTTT. It is translated as CASSLSAGWNAFF.

This clonotype came up many times. The rearrangement uses TRBV28 and TRBJ1-4, with no clear D. Germline V lookup: CDR1 MDHEN, CDR2 SYDVKM. V was pared by 10 bases and J by 14 bases, with 17 bases between. This CDR3 is 11 amino acids long. CDR3 nucleotides: TGTGCCACAACAGATGGAGGGAGGCTGTTTTTT. Translation gives CATTDGGRLFF.

J is TRBJ2-7 and V is TRBV28; 11 bases line up with TRBD1. With 6 bases clipped from V and 1 base from J, the junction kept 8 bases outside the gene matches. Germline values: CDR1 MDHEN, CDR2 SYDVKM. The CDR3 is 16 amino acids. The CDR3 loop is CASSSSGTGGSYEQYF. As DNA, the CDR3 is TGTGCCAGCAGCTCTTCTGGGACAGGGGGGTCCTACGAGCAGTACTTC.

This clonotype has at least ten counts. The rearrangement uses TRBV7-2 and TRBJ1-5, with unresolved D. Germline V gives CDR1 SGHTA, CDR2 FQGNSA. Trimming stripped 0 bases from V and 6 bases from J, with 12 bases between. This CDR3 has 15 residues. In nucleotides, the CDR3 is TGTGCCAGCAGCTTAGCGCAACACTGGGGTCAGCCCCAGCATTTT. Its translation: CASSLAQHWGQPQHF.